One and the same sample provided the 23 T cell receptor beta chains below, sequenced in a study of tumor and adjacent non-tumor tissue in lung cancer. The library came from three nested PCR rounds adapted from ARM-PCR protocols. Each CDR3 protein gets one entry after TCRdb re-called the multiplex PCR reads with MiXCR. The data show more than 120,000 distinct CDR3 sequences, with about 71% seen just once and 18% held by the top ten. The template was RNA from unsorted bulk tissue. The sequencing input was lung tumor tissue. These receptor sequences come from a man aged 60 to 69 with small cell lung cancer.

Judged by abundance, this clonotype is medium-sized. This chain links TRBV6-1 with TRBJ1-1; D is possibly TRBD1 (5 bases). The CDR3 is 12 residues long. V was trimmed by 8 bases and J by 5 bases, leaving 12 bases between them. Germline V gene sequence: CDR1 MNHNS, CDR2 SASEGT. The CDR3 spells CASHRGRTEAFF. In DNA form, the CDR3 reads TGTGCCAGCCACCGGGGCAGGACTGAAGCTTTCTTT.

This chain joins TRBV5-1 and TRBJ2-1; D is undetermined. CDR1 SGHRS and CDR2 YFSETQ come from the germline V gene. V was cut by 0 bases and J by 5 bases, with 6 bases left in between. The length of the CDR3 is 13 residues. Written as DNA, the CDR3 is TGCGCCAGCAGCTTGGTTCCTGACAATGAGCAGTTCTTC. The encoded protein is CASSLVPDNEQFF.

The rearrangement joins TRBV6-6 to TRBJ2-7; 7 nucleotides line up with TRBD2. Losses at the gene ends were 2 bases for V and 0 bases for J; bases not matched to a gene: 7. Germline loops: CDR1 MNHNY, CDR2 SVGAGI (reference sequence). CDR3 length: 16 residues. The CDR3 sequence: CASSYTSGTGSYEQYF. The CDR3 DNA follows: TGTGCCAGCAGTTACACCAGCGGGACGGGCTCCTACGAGCAGTACTTC.

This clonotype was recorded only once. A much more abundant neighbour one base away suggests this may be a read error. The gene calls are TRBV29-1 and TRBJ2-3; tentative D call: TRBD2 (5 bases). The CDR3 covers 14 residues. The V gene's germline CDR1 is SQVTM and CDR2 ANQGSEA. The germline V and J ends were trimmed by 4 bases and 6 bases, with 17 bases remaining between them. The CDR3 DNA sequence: TGCAGCGTTGCCAGAGGGAGCATTGGGGATACGCAGTATTTT. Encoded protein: CSVARGSIGDTQYF.

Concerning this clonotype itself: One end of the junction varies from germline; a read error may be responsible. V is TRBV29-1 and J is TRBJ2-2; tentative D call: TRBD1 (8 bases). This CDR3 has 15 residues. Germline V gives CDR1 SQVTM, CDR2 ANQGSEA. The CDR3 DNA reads TGCAGCGCGGAACAGGGGGGGCGGGGCACCGGGGAGCTGTCTTTT. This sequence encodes CSAEQGGRGTGELSF.

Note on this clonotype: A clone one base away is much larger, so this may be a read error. The CDR3 DNA reads as TGTGCCAGCAGCTTCGGACAGGACGGGGAGCAGTACTTC. As protein: CASSFGQDGEQYF. The chain is built from TRBV11-3 and TRBJ2-7, with 7 bases matching TRBD1. This CDR3 has 13 residues. Trimming cost V 3 bases and J 7 bases; bases outside gene matches: 6. CDR1 and CDR2 from the germline V gene are SGHNT and YENEEA.

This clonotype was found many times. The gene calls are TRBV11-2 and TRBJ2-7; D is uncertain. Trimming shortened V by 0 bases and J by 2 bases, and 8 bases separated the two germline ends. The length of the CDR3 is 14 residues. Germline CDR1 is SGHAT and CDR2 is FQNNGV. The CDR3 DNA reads TGTGCCAGCAGCTTAGATATCAATGCCTACGAGCAGTACTTC. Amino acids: CASSLDINAYEQYF.

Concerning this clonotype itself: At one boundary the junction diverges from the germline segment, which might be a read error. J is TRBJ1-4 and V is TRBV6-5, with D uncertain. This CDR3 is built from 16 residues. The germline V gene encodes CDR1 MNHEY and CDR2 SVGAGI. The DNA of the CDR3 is TGTGCCAGCAGTTATGTACACCCCTCGGAAGGTGAAAAACTGCTTTTT. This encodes CASSYVHPSEGEKLLF.

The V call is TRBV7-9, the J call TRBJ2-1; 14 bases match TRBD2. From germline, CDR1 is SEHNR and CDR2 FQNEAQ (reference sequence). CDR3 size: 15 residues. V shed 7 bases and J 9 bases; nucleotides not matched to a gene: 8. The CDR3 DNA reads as TGTGCCAGCAACAAACGACTAGCGGGAGGGATTGAGCAGTTCTTC. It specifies CASNKRLAGGIEQFF.

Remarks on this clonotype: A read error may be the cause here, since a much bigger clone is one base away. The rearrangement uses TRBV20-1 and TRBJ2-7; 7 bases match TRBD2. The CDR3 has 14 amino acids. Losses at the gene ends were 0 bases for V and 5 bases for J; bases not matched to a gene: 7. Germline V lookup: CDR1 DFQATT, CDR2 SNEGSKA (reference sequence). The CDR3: CSARELTSDHEQYF. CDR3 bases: TGCAGTGCTAGAGAACTAACTAGCGACCACGAGCAGTACTTC.

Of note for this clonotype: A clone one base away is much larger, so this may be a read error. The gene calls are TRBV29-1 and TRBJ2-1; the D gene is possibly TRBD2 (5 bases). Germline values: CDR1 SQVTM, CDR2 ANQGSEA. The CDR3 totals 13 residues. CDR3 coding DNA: TGCAGGGCCTACCTGAGGGCGAACAATGAGCAGTTCTTC. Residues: CRAYLRANNEQFF.

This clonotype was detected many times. This CDR3 reads CSAIQGLRMENIQYF. The DNA for the CDR3 is TGCAGTGCTATCCAGGGTCTCAGGATGGAAAACATTCAGTACTTC. This chain joins TRBV20-1 and TRBJ2-4; TRBD1 is a possible D gene (5 bases). The germline V gene encodes CDR1 DFQATT and CDR2 SNEGSKA (reference sequence). V lost 4 bases to trimming and J lost 5 bases, with 18 bases between them. The CDR3 length is 15 residues.

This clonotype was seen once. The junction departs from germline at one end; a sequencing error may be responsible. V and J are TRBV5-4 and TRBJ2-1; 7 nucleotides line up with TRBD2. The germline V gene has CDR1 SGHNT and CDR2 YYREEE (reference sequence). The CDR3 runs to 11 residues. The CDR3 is CASSLASGQFF. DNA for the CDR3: TGTGCAAGCAGCTTGGCTAGCGGGCAGTTCTTC. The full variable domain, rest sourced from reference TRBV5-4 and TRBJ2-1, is ETGVTQSPTHLIKTRGQQVTLRCSSQSGHNTVSWYQQALGQGPQFIFQYYREEENGRGNFPPRFSGLQFPNYSSELNVNALELDDSALYLCASSLASGQFFGPGTRLTVL.

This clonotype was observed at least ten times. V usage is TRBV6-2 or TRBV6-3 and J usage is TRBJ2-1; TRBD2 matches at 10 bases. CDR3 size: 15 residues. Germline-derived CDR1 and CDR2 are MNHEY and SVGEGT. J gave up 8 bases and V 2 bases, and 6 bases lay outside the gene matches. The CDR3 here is CASSYEASGSHEQFF. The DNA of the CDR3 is TGTGCCAGCAGTTACGAGGCTAGCGGGAGCCATGAGCAGTTCTTC.

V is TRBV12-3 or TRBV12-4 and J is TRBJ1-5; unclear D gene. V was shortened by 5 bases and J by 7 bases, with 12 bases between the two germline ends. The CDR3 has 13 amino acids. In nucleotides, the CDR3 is TGTGCCAGCAGTCCCTCAGGCCGGCAGCCCCAGCATTTT. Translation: CASSPSGRQPQHF.

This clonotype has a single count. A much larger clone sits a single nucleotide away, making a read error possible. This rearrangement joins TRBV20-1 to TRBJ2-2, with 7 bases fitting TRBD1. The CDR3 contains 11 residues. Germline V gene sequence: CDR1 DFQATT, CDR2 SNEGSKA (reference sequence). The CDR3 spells CSARDDRDLFF. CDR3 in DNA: TGCAGTGCTAGAGATGACAGGGACCTGTTTTTT.

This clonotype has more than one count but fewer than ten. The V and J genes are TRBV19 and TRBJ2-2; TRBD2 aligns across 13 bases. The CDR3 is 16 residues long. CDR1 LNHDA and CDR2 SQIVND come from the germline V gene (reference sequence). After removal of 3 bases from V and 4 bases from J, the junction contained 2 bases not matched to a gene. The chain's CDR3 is CASSIRTSGGTGELFF. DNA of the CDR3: TGTGCCAGTAGTATTCGGACTAGCGGGGGCACCGGGGAGCTGTTTTTT.

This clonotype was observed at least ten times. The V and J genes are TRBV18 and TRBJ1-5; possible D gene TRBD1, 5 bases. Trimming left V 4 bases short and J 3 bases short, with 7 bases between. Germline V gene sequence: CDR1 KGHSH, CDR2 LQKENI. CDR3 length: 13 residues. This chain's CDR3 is CASSQDNNQPQHF. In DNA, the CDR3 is TGTGCCAGCTCACAGGACAACAATCAGCCCCAGCATTTT.

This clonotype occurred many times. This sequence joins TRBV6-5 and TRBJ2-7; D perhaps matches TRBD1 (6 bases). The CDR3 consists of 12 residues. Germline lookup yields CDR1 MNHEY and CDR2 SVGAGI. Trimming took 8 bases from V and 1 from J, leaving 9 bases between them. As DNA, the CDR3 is TGTGCCAGCCAAGGGGGTTCCTACGAGCAGTACTTC. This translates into CASQGGSYEQYF.

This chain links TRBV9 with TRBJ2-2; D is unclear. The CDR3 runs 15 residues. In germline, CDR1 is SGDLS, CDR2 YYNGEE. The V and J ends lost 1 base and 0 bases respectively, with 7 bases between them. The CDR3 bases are TGTGCCAGCAGCGTATTCGGGTCGAACACCGGGGAGCTGTTTTTT. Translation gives CASSVFGSNTGELFF.

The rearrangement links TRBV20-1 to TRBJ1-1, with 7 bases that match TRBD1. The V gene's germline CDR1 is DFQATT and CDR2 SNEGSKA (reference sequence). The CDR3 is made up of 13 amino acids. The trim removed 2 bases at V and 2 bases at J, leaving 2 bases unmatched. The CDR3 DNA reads TGCAGTGCTAGACAGGGGGGAAACACTGAAGCTTTCTTT. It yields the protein CSARQGGNTEAFF.

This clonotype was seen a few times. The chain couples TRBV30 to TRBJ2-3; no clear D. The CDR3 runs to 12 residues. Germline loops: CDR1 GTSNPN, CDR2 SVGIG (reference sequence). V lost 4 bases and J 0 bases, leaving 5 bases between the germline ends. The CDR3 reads CAWNPSTDTQYF. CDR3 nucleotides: TGTGCCTGGAACCCTAGCACAGATACGCAGTATTTT.

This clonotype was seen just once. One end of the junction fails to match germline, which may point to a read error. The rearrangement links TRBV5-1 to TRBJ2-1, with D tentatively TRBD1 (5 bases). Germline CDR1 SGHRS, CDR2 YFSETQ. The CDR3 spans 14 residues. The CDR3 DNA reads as TGCGCCAGCGTTATCGGAGCCGGACACAATGAGCAGCTCTTC. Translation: CASVIGAGHNEQLF.